This entry lists 10 T cell receptor beta chains sequenced from one sample in a study of control samples from healthy donors and cancer patients. Produced via immunoSEQ multiplex PCR; TCRdb's table is partial and in-frame only. This table has roughly 95,000 clones, about nine tenths appearing once. Input material: blood. Receptor source: a human donor in good health. The donor label of this sample is uncertain.

This sequence joins TRBV6-5 and TRBJ1-4; TRBD1 is a possible D gene (5 bases). The CDR3 totals 13 residues. Germline V CDR1 and CDR2: MNHEY, SVGAGI. Trimming left V 6 bases short and J 5 bases short, with 10 bases between. The CDR3 sequence is CASRFDRNEKLFF. The CDR3 DNA reads as TGTGCCAGCAGATTCGACAGAAATGAAAAACTGTTTTTT.

The rearrangement links TRBV28 to TRBJ2-7; 8 nucleotides match TRBD1. Germline lookup yields CDR1 MDHEN and CDR2 SYDVKM. Trimming took 6 bases from V and 6 from J; bases not matched to a gene: 13. The CDR3 runs 15 residues. Written as DNA, the CDR3 is TGTGCCAGCAGCTTAAGCGGACAGGGTGGGAGCGAGCAGTACTTC. This encodes CASSLSGQGGSEQYF.

The chain combines TRBV3-1 (or the pseudogene TRBV3-2) with TRBJ2-5, with D possibly being TRBD1 (6 bases). Trimming cost V 1 base and J 2 bases, with 17 bases left between them. The CDR3 spans 17 residues. CDR1 is LGHDT, CDR2 YNNKEL, per germline (reference sequence). The CDR3 here is CASSQANAGTSQETQYF. The CDR3 DNA reads as TGTGCCAGCAGCCAAGCGAACGCCGGGACAAGTCAAGAGACCCAGTACTTC.

This clone was counted between two and nine times. The rearrangement uses TRBV2 and TRBJ2-1, with TRBD2 identical over 7 bases. CDR3 length: 14 amino acids. Looked up from germline, CDR1 is SNHLY and CDR2 is FYNNEI. The trim removed 6 bases at V and 2 bases at J, leaving 4 bases unmatched. DNA for the CDR3: TGTGCCAGCAGCGCAGCGGGGACCTACAATGAGCAGTTCTTC. Translated: CASSAAGTYNEQFF.

The J gene is TRBJ2-2, the V gene TRBV6-5; TRBD1 is a possible D gene (5 bases). The V end lost 8 bases, the J end lost 1 base, and 11 bases lay between the germline ends. The germline gives CDR1 MNHEY, CDR2 SVGAGI. The CDR3 length is 14 residues. The CDR3 loop is CASSRDRNTGELFF. The CDR3 bases are TGTGCCAGCTCGCGAGACAGGAACACCGGGGAGCTGTTTTTT.

The V and J genes are TRBV6-6 and TRBJ1-1; D uncertain. The CDR3 sequence is 13 residues long. Germline V gene sequence: CDR1 MNHNY, CDR2 SVGAGI (reference sequence). Trimming cost V 3 bases and J 6 bases, with 11 bases left between them. The CDR3 loop reads CASSYDSASEAFF. The CDR3 DNA is TGTGCCAGCAGTTATGACTCTGCGTCTGAAGCTTTCTTT.

V and J are TRBV12-3 or TRBV12-4 and TRBJ2-3, with D possibly TRBD2 on 5 matching bases. The CDR3 is made up of 12 amino acids. Trimming stripped 5 bases from V and 3 bases from J, with 6 bases between. This chain's CDR3 is CASSPGTDTQYF. The CDR3 DNA is TGTGCCAGCAGTCCGGGGACAGATACGCAGTATTTT.

The table lists this clone with a count of one. J is TRBJ1-1 and V is TRBV4-3, with D uncertain. Germline V lookup: CDR1 LGHNA, CDR2 YSLEER. V lost 1 base, J lost 6 bases, and 12 bases lay in between. This CDR3 comprises 14 residues. The CDR3 nucleotides are TGCGCCAGCAGCCAAGGTTCCGGGGAATCTGAAGCTTTCTTT. It translates to CASSQGSGESEAFF.

The chain uses TRBV4-1 and TRBJ1-5; D gene uncertain. Trimming cost V 0 bases and J 6 bases, with 12 bases left between them. CDR1 MGHRA and CDR2 YSYEKL come from the germline V gene. The CDR3 has 15 amino acids. Here the CDR3 DNA reads TGCGCCAGCAGCCAAGAAGAACAGTCCGGTCAGCCCCAGCATTTT. It codes for CASSQEEQSGQPQHF.

The rearrangement uses TRBV5-6 and TRBJ2-7; unclear D gene. The V end lost 0 bases, the J end lost 6 bases, and 7 bases lay between the germline ends. This CDR3 is built from 12 residues. The germline gives CDR1 SGHDT, CDR2 YYEEEE. CDR3 DNA: TGTGCCAGCAGCTTGGGCCTTACCGAGCAGTACGTC. Residues: CASSLGLTEQYV.